The 29 T cell receptor beta chains given below trace back to one sample, sequenced in a study of cytomegalovirus exposure and HLA in healthy donors. Primers for the PCR totalled 60 Vbeta and 13 Jbeta. Libraries were prepared by immunoSEQ multiplex PCR; TCRdb keeps only in-frame clonotypes and omits some of them. The table has 120,000 or so clones, approximately 80% seen once. The source material was PBMCs. The source of these receptors is a young woman in good health and CMV-seronegative.

This chain links TRBV5-4 with TRBJ2-5, with 10 positions matching TRBD2. J was trimmed by 5 bases and V by 4 bases; bases with no gene match: 5. Germline V gene sequence: CDR1 SGHNT, CDR2 YYREEE (reference sequence). This CDR3 spans 14 amino acids. Here the CDR3 DNA reads TGTGCCAGCAGCCGAGCGGGGGGGTGGGAGACCCAGTACTTC. This encodes CASSRAGGWETQYF. Looking up the rest from reference TRBV5-4 and TRBJ2-5 gives the full variable domain: ETGVTQSPTHLIKTRGQQVTLRCSSQSGHNTVSWYQQALGQGPQFIFQYYREEENGRGNFPPRFSGLQFPNYSSELNVNALELDDSALYLCASSRAGGWETQYFGPGTRLLVL.

The V gene is TRBV15, the J gene TRBJ1-1; TRBD1 aligns across 7 bases. CDR1 and CDR2 from the germline V gene are LNHNV and YYDKDF (reference sequence). With 1 base clipped from V and 9 bases from J, the junction kept 5 bases outside the gene matches. CDR3 length: 13 amino acids. The CDR3: CATSRAPGQKAFF. CDR3 coding DNA: TGTGCCACCAGCAGAGCCCCGGGACAGAAAGCTTTCTTT.

The rearrangement joins TRBV19 to TRBJ1-1; 9 bases map to TRBD1. Germline CDR1 reads LNHDA; CDR2 reads SQIVND (reference sequence). V dropped 2 bases and J dropped 9; count of bases not matched to a gene: 19. The CDR3 has 18 residues. CDR3 coding DNA: TGTGCCAGTAGTATACAAAGGGGCTCGAAGGACAGGGGTCTCAAAGCTTTCTTT. Translating gives CASSIQRGSKDRGLKAFF.

The rearrangement joins TRBV11-2 to TRBJ1-6; D possibly corresponds to TRBD1 (5 bases). V lost 1 base to trimming and J lost 7 bases, with 11 bases between them. CDR3 length equals 15 residues. Germline V CDR1 and CDR2: SGHAT, FQNNGV. This CDR3 is CASSLGVRANSPLHF. CDR3 DNA: TGTGCCAGCAGCTTAGGAGTCAGGGCCAATTCACCCCTCCACTTT.

The chain joins TRBV11-2 to TRBJ2-7; no reliable D call. Germline CDR1 reads SGHAT; CDR2 reads FQNNGV. This CDR3 has 13 amino acids. Trimming took off 8 bases at V and 3 bases at J, with 14 bases between the two ends. The CDR3 sequence is CASCPRLHYEQYF. The CDR3 region has the DNA TGTGCCAGCTGCCCCCGACTGCACTACGAGCAGTACTTC. The whole variable domain, remainder taken from reference TRBV11-2 and TRBJ2-7, is EAGVAQSPRYKIIEKRQSVAFWCNPISGHATLYWYQQILGQGPKLLIQFQNNGVVDDSQLPKDRFSAERLKGVDSTLKIQPAKLEDSAVYLCASCPRLHYEQYFGPGTRLTVT.

The rearrangement uses TRBV5-1 and TRBJ1-2; 7 bases map to TRBD1. Germline V gene lookup returns CDR1 SGHRS and CDR2 YFSETQ. CDR3 length: 16 residues. With V trimmed by 4 bases and J by 4 bases, 13 bases remained unmatched. The chain's CDR3 is CASSLGQVMDFYGYTF. The CDR3 DNA is TGCGCCAGCAGCCTAGGACAGGTAATGGATTTCTATGGCTACACCTTC.

The rearrangement links TRBV7-2 to TRBJ1-2; unclear D gene. V was clipped by 0 bases and J by 6 bases, with 14 bases between them. Germline assignment: CDR1 SGHTA and CDR2 FQGNSA. The CDR3 has 15 residues. The CDR3 reads CASSLAFRGRDGYTF. CDR3 nucleotide sequence: TGTGCCAGCAGCTTAGCCTTCCGGGGAAGAGATGGCTACACCTTC.

The chain employs TRBV18 and TRBJ1-1, with a possible D match to TRBD1 (6 bases). CDR1 is KGHSH, CDR2 LQKENI, per germline. The V end was cut by 3 bases, the J end by 8 bases, with 22 bases between. The CDR3 is 16 amino acids. CDR3 region: CASSPRVRGRFGEAFF. The CDR3 nucleotides read TGTGCCAGCTCACCCCGCGTCAGGGGCCGCTTTGGGGAAGCTTTCTTT.

The V call is TRBV7-9, the J call TRBJ2-6; tentatively, D is TRBD2 (5 bases). This CDR3 has 16 residues. With 3 bases removed from V and 0 bases from J, the gap between germline ends came to 9 bases. CDR1 SEHNR and CDR2 FQNEAQ come from the germline V gene (reference sequence). The CDR3 nucleotides are TGTGCCAGCAGCTTGAGGGTGAGCTCTGGGGCCAACGTCCTGACTTTC. This translates into CASSLRVSSGANVLTF. Full variable domain (missing parts from reference TRBV7-9 and TRBJ2-6): DTGVSQNPRHKITKRGQNVTFRCDPISEHNRLYWYRQTLGQGPEFLTYFQNEAQLEKSRLLSDRFSAERPKGSFSTLEIQRTEQGDSAMYLCASSLRVSSGANVLTFGAGSRLTVL.

The rearrangement links TRBV14 to TRBJ2-1; D gene uncertain. With 2 bases removed from V and 4 bases from J, the gap between germline ends came to 12 bases. CDR1 is SGHDN, CDR2 FVKESK, per germline. The length of the CDR3 is 15 residues. CDR3 sequence: CASSQHSRKYNEQFF. In DNA form, the CDR3 reads TGTGCCAGCAGCCAACACTCCCGAAAATACAATGAGCAGTTCTTC.

J is TRBJ1-2 and V is TRBV19; D remains unclear. V lost 4 bases, J lost 7 bases, and 10 bases lay in between. This CDR3 has 12 residues. From germline, CDR1 is LNHDA and CDR2 SQIVND (reference sequence). The chain's CDR3 is CASSTGSFGYTF. The DNA of the CDR3 is TGTGCCAGTAGTACGGGGAGCTTTGGCTACACCTTC.

V and J are TRBV6-1 and TRBJ1-1; 9 bases fit TRBD1. Looked up from germline, CDR1 is MNHNS and CDR2 is SASEGT. This CDR3 comprises 11 residues. Trimming at V came to 6 bases and at J to 11 bases, leaving 4 bases not matched to a gene. CDR3 DNA sequence: TGTGCCAGCAGGGGGACAGGGAGGGCTTTCTTT. The encoded protein is CASRGTGRAFF.

This clone appeared a few times. The rearrangement joins TRBV19 to TRBJ1-5; no definite D call. The CDR3 is made up of 15 amino acids. Trimming took 7 bases from V and 2 from J, leaving 15 bases between them. Germline-derived CDR1 and CDR2 are LNHDA and SQIVND (reference sequence). CDR3 nucleotide sequence: TGTGCCAGTACTAATACCGGGTTTGGCAATCAGCCCCAGCATTTT. Its translation: CASTNTGFGNQPQHF.

The genes are TRBV21-1 and TRBJ2-7; TRBD1, the table's D call, lacks a check against the DNA. TRBV21-1 is assigned pseudogene status. The CDR3 runs to 16 residues. The CDR3 spells CASSLPGQVWPYEQYF. In DNA form, the CDR3 reads TGTGCCAGCAGCCTCCCGGGACAGGTTTGGCCCTACGAGCAGTACTTC.

The chain has TRBV5-6 and TRBJ2-7; tentatively, D is TRBD1 (6 bases). This CDR3 contains 14 residues. V was shortened by 4 bases and J by 3 bases, with 14 bases between the two germline ends. Germline CDR1 SGHDT, CDR2 YYEEEE. Here the CDR3 DNA reads TGTGCCAGCAGCCTTGACAGGATCAGCTACGAGCAGTACTTC. This gives the protein CASSLDRISYEQYF.

This chain connects TRBV7-9 to TRBJ2-1; TRBD1 aligns across 7 bases. Germline values: CDR1 SEHNR, CDR2 FQNEAQ (reference sequence). The length of the CDR3 is 15 residues. J was trimmed by 2 bases and V by 5 bases; bases with no gene match: 6. Here the CDR3 DNA reads TGTGCCAGCAGCCTTAGACAGGGCACCTACAATGAGCAGTTCTTC. It yields the protein CASSLRQGTYNEQFF.

The rearrangement uses TRBV5-5 and TRBJ2-3, with D possibly TRBD2 on 6 matching bases. This CDR3 is 17 amino acids long. Trimming removed 3 bases at V and 4 bases at J, with 21 bases between. Per germline, CDR1 SGHKS and CDR2 YYEKEE (reference sequence). The CDR3 protein is CASSSPPGGIFPDTQYF. CDR3 coding DNA: TGTGCCAGCAGCTCCCCGCCCGGAGGGATTTTCCCAGATACGCAGTATTTT. Using reference TRBV5-5 and TRBJ2-3 for the parts outside the CDR3, the full variable domain is DAGVTQSPTHLIKTRGQQVTLRCSPISGHKSVSWYQQVLGQGPQFIFQYYEKEERGRGNFPDRFSARQFPNYSSELNVNALLLGDSALYLCASSSPPGGIFPDTQYFGPGTRLTVL.

The gene calls are TRBV19 and TRBJ2-3; D call uncertain. The CDR3 is 14 amino acids. With 1 base removed from V and 2 bases from J, the gap between germline ends came to 7 bases. Germline V CDR1 and CDR2: LNHDA, SQIVND (reference sequence). CDR3 bases: TGTGCCAGTAGTATAGGAGCATTCACAGATACGCAGTATTTT. It codes for CASSIGAFTDTQYF.

CDR3 nucleotides: TGTGCCAGCAGCTTACTAGCGGGAGATTCAAGGCAGTTCTTC. Its protein product is CASSLLAGDSRQFF. The chain employs TRBV13 and TRBJ2-1, with TRBD2 identical over 10 bases. In germline, CDR1 is PRHDT, CDR2 FYEKMQ (reference sequence). The CDR3 runs to 14 residues. V lost 2 bases, J lost 12 bases, and 7 bases stayed unmatched.

The rearrangement joins TRBV6-1 to TRBJ2-1; D possibly corresponds to TRBD2 (6 bases). Trimming pared 10 bases from V and 0 bases from J, leaving 16 bases between. Germline values: CDR1 MNHNS, CDR2 SASEGT. The CDR3 length is 15 residues. The CDR3 spells CANGEVSGSYNEQFF. The CDR3 DNA reads as TGTGCCAATGGGGAGGTGAGCGGCTCCTACAATGAGCAGTTCTTC.

This sequence joins TRBV5-6 and TRBJ2-5; TRBD2 might be the D (6 bases). Germline CDR1 SGHDT, CDR2 YYEEEE. The CDR3 sequence is 12 residues long. Trimming took 5 bases from V and 12 from J, leaving 17 bases between them. The chain's CDR3 is CASRKSGRQEYF. The CDR3 DNA reads TGTGCCAGCAGAAAAAGCGGGCGCCAAGAGTACTTC.

The chain carries TRBV27 and TRBJ2-3; 8 bases are shared with TRBD2. V lost 3 bases and J lost 5; bases outside the gene matches: 10. This CDR3 comprises 16 residues. Per germline, CDR1 MNHEY and CDR2 SMNVEV (reference sequence). The CDR3 bases are TGTGCCAGCAGTTTGGATATCGTCGCGGGAGGAGATACGCAGTATTTT. Protein sequence: CASSLDIVAGGDTQYF.

The rearrangement links TRBV7-9 to TRBJ1-2, with a possible D match to TRBD1 (6 bases). The germline V gene encodes CDR1 SEHNR and CDR2 FQNEAQ (reference sequence). The CDR3 runs to 17 residues. V was cut by 5 bases and J by 0 bases, with 19 bases left in between. The CDR3 DNA follows: TGTGCCAGCAGCCCGAGACAGGCCCTCCTGACTAACTATGGCTACACCTTC. Residues: CASSPRQALLTNYGYTF.

This clone was recorded a few times. The V and J genes are TRBV18 and TRBJ1-5; D call uncertain. The V gene's germline CDR1 is KGHSH and CDR2 LQKENI. CDR3 length: 14 amino acids. The ends were cut back, 3 bases at V and 3 bases at J, with 9 bases in the middle. The CDR3 DNA sequence: TGTGCCAGCTCACCCCTACCTGACAATCAGCCCCAGCATTTT. It is translated as CASSPLPDNQPQHF.

The rearrangement links TRBV9 to TRBJ1-3; a weak D match, TRBD1 (6 bases). The CDR3 is made up of 15 amino acids. CDR1 and CDR2 (germline): SGDLS, YYNGEE. V lost 4 bases to trimming and J lost 0 bases, with 11 bases between them. The CDR3 coding sequence is TGTGCCAGCAGCCCTCGACAGGCCTCTGGAAACACCATATATTTT. Its translation is CASSPRQASGNTIYF.

The chain employs TRBV5-6 and TRBJ2-5; 9 positions agree with TRBD1. Trimming at V came to 2 bases and at J to 3 bases, leaving 5 bases not matched to a gene. Germline values: CDR1 SGHDT, CDR2 YYEEEE. The CDR3 has 15 residues. Written as DNA, the CDR3 is TGTGCCAGCAGCTTACTCGACAGGGGGAAAGAGACCCAGTACTTC. The encoded protein is CASSLLDRGKETQYF.

The chain has TRBV2 and TRBJ2-3; 7 nucleotides match TRBD2. The CDR3 contains 15 residues. J gave up 4 bases and V 5 bases, and 9 bases lay outside the gene matches. The germline V gene encodes CDR1 SNHLY and CDR2 FYNNEI. In DNA form, the CDR3 reads TGTGCCAGCAGTACCGGGGGGAGGAGGGCAGATACGCAGTATTTT. Translated: CASSTGGRRADTQYF.

The rearrangement joins TRBV4-1 to TRBJ1-1; D is undetermined. CDR1 is MGHRA and CDR2 is YSYEKL in the germline V gene. Trimming shortened V by 0 bases and J by 3 bases, and 17 bases separated the two germline ends. The CDR3 runs to 17 residues. The CDR3 loop reads CASSQDMPVLADTEAFF. The CDR3 DNA reads as TGCGCCAGCAGCCAAGATATGCCCGTCTTGGCAGACACTGAAGCTTTCTTT.

The chain joins TRBV5-1 to TRBJ1-2; no reliable D call. The germline CDR1 and CDR2 sequences are SGHRS and YFSETQ. Trimming left V 4 bases short and J 2 bases short, with 9 bases between. CDR3 length equals 13 residues. The CDR3 sequence is CASSPTLNYGYTF. Here the CDR3 DNA reads TGCGCCAGCAGCCCGACACTCAACTATGGCTACACCTTC.